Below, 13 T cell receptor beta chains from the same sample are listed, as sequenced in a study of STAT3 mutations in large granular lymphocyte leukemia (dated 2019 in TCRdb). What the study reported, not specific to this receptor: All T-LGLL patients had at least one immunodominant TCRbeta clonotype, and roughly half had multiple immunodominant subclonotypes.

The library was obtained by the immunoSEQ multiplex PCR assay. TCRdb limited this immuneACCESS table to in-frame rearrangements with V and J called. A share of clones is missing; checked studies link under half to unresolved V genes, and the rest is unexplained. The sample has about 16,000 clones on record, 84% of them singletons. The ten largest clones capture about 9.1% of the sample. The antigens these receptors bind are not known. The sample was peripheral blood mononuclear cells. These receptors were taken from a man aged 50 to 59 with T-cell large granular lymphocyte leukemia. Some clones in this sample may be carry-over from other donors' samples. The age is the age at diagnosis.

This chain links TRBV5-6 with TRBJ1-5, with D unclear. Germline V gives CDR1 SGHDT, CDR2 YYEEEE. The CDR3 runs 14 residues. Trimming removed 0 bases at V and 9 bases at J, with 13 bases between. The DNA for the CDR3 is TGTGCCAGCAGCTTGGTTTCCGCCCCAGGGCCCCAGCATTTT. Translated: CASSLVSAPGPQHF.

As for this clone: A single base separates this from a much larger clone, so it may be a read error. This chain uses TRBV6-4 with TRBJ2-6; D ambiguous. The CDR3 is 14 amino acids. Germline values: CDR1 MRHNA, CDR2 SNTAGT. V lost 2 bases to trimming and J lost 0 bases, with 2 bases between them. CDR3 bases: TGTGCCAGCAGTGACAACTCTGGGGCCAACGTCCTGACTTTC. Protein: CASSDNSGANVLTF.

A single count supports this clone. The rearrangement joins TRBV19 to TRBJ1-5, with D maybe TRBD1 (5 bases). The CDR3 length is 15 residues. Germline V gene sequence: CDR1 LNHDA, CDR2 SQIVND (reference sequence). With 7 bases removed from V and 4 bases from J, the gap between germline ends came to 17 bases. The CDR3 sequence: CASTNPTVGNQPQHF. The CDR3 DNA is TGTGCCAGTACCAACCCGACAGTAGGGAATCAGCCCCAGCATTTT.

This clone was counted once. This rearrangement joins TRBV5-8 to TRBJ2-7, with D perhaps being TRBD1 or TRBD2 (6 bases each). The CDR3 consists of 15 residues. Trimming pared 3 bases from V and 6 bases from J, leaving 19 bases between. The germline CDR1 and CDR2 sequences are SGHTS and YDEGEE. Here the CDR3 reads CASSYRGEIFGEQYF. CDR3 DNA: TGTGCCAGCAGCTATAGGGGGGAGATTTTCGGCGAGCAGTACTTC.

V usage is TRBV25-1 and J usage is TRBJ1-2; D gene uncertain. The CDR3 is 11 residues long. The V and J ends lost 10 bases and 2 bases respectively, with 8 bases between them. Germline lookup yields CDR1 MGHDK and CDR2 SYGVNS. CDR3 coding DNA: TGTGCCACCGAGGAGAACTATGGCTACACCTTC. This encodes CATEENYGYTF.

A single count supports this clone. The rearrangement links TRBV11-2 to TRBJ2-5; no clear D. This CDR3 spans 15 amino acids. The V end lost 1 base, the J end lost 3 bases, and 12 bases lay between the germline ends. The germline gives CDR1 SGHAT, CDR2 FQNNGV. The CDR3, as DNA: TGTGCCAGCAGCTTAGTAAAGCTGGGAAAAGAGACCCAGTACTTC. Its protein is CASSLVKLGKETQYF.

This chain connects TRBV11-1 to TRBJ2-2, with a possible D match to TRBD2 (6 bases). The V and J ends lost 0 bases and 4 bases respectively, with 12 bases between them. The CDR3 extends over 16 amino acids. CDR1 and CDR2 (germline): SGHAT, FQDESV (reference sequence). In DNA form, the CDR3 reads TGTGCCAGCAGCTTAGCCTCGCGGGGTCTCACCGGGGAGCTGTTTTTT. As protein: CASSLASRGLTGELFF.

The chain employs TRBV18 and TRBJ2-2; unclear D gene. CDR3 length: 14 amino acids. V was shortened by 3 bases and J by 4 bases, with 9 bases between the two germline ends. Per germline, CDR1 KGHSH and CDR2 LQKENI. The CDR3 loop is CASSPYVSTGELFF. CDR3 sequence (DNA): TGTGCCAGCTCACCCTATGTTAGCACCGGGGAGCTGTTTTTT.

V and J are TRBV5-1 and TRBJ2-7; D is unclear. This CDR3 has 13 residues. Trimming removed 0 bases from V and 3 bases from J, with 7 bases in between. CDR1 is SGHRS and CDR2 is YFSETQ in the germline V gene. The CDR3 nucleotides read TGCGCCAGCAGCTTGGAACAGAGCTACGAGCAGTACTTC. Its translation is CASSLEQSYEQYF.

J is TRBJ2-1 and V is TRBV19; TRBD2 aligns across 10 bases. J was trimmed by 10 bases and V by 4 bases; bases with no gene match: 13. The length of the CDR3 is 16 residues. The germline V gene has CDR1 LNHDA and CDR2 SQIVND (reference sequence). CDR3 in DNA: TGTGCCAGTAGTAGGTGGGGAGCGGGGGGGCCGGGAGAGCAGTTCTTC. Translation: CASSRWGAGGPGEQFF.

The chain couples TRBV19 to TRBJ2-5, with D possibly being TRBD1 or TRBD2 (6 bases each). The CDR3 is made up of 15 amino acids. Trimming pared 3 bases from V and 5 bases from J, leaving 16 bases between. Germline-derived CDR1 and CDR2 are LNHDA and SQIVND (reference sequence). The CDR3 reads CASSIPGAGGETQYF. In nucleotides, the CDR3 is TGTGCCAGTAGTATCCCGGGGGCAGGTGGGGAGACCCAGTACTTC.

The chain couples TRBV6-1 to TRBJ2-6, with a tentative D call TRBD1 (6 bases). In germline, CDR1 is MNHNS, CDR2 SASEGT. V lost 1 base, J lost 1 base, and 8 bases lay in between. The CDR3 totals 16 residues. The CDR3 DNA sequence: TGTGCCAGCAGTGAAGAAGGGGGATCTGGGGCCAACGTCCTGACTTTC. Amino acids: CASSEEGGSGANVLTF.

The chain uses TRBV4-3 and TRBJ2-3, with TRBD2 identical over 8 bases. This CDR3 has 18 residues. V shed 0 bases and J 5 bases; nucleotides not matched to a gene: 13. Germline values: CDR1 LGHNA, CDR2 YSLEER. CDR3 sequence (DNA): TGCGCCAGCAGCCAAGAAGTCCGGTCTAGCGGGTACTTAGATACGCAGTATTTT. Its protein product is CASSQEVRSSGYLDTQYF.